This T cell receptor (beta chain) was recorded in a study of T cell repertoires in cytomegalovirus infection. Background on the study: Epitope selection comprised recently identified HLA-C-restricted CMV epitopes and well-studied HLA-B-restricted CMV epitopes. In public TCR beta signatures, there were indications of both CMV infection and matching HLA type.

As to this clonotype: The target antigen is unknown.

Findings and limits, study-wide: Across the ex vivo response, the dominant clonotypes were HLA-C-restricted CMV-specific TCR beta clonotypes.

TCRdb re-analysed the reads in MiXCR, keeping a single row per CDR3 protein. In the table there are about 69,000 distinct CDR3 sequences, less than 30% of which are singletons. V gave up 4 bases and J gave up 4 bases; unmatched junction bases: 3. The CDR3 sequence is 13 residues long. CDR1 SGHRS and CDR2 YFSETQ come from the germline V gene. The sample in question was CD8+ T cells from cultured PBMCs, obtained from culture after CMV antigen stimulation. The chain employs TRBV5-1 and TRBJ2-3; 7 nucleotides line up with TRBD2. The origin of this receptor is a human donor in good health (CMV status not recorded). Some clones in this sample may be carry-over from other donors' samples. As DNA, the CDR3 is TGCGCCAGCAGCACTGGGGGGGCAGATACGCAGTATTTT. Its translation is CASSTGGADTQYF.